Below, 5 T cell receptor beta chains from the same sample are listed, as sequenced in a study of T-cell reconstitution after alpha-beta-depleted transplantation in children. Preparing the TCRbeta library involved the use of unique molecular identifiers. Via MiXCR, TCRdb re-called the PCR reads, giving one row per CDR3 protein. The sample yields 200,000 to 250,000 distinct CDR3 sequences, approximately 8% seen once. The source material was PBMCs, mostly from graft donor cells, sampled 180 days after TCRalphabeta/CD19-depleted stem cell transplant. The receptors derive from a male patient under 18 who had a stem cell transplant for acute lymphoblastic leukemia, so the T cells may come from the graft donor.

This clonotype has a count of ten or more. V and J are TRBV28 and TRBJ2-7, with D hard to call. The CDR3 is 13 residues long. Germline-derived CDR1 and CDR2 are MDHEN and SYDVKM. Deletions cut 6 bases from V and 0 bases from J, with 9 bases between. CDR3 DNA: TGTGCCAGCAGATCGGTCGTCTCCTACGAGCAGTACTTC. Translating gives CASRSVVSYEQYF.

This clonotype has a count of ten or more. The chain recombines TRBV12-3 or TRBV12-4 with TRBJ1-5; D is uncertain. This CDR3 is built from 14 residues. V was cut by 3 bases and J by 3 bases, with 9 bases left in between. Here the CDR3 DNA reads TGTGCCAGCAGTTTCCGTCGACTCAATCAGCCCCAGCATTTT. It is translated as CASSFRRLNQPQHF.

This clonotype was detected many times. The chain combines TRBV4-2 with TRBJ2-3; TRBD2 might be the D (6 bases). The germline V gene has CDR1 LGHNA and CDR2 YNFKEQ. Trimming cost V 1 base and J 4 bases, with 12 bases left between them. This CDR3 region has 15 residues. CDR3 loop: CASSQGDSSADTQYF. The CDR3 DNA reads TGTGCCAGCAGCCAAGGGGACTCGTCGGCAGATACGCAGTATTTT.

This clonotype appeared many times. The rearrangement links TRBV28 to TRBJ2-3, with 8 bases identical to TRBD2. Unmatched junction bases numbered 8, after V lost 3 bases and J lost 0 bases. CDR1 is MDHEN, CDR2 SYDVKM, per germline. The CDR3 is 17 amino acids. The DNA of the CDR3 is TGTGCCAGCAGTTTCCAGTCGAGCGGGAGCAGCACAGATACGCAGTATTTT. Protein product: CASSFQSSGSSTDTQYF.

This clonotype showed up many times. The rearrangement joins TRBV5-8 to TRBJ1-5; TRBD1 aligns across 7 bases. CDR1 is SGHTS, CDR2 YDEGEE, per germline. V dropped 4 bases and J dropped 4; count of bases not matched to a gene: 8. The CDR3 length is 15 residues. CDR3 protein: CASSHNRGGNQPQHF. The CDR3 DNA follows: TGTGCCAGCAGCCACAACAGGGGTGGGAATCAGCCCCAGCATTTT. Full variable domain (outside the CDR3, taken from reference TRBV5-8 and TRBJ1-5): EAGVTQSPTHLIKTRGQQATLRCSPISGHTSVYWYQQALGLGLQFLLWYDEGEERNRGNFPPRFSGRQFPNYSSELNVNALELEDSALYLCASSHNRGGNQPQHFGDGTRLSIL.